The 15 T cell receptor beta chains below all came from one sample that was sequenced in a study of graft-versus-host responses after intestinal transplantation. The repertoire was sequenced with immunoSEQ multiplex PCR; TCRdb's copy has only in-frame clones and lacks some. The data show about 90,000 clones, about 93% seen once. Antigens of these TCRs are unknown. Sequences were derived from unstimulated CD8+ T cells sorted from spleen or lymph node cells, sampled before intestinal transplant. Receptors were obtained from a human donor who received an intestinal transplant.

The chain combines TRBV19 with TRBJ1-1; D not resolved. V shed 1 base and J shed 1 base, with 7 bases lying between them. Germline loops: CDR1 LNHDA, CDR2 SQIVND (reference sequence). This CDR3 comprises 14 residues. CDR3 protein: CASSIVPENTEAFF. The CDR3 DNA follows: TGTGCCAGTAGTATAGTCCCAGAGAACACTGAAGCTTTCTTT.

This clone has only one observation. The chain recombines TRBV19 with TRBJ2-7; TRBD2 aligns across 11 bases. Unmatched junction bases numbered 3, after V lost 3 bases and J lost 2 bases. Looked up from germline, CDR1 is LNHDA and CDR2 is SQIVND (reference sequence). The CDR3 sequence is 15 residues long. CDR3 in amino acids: CASSILAGGTYEQYF. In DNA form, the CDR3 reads TGTGCCAGTAGTATCCTAGCGGGAGGAACCTACGAGCAGTACTTC.

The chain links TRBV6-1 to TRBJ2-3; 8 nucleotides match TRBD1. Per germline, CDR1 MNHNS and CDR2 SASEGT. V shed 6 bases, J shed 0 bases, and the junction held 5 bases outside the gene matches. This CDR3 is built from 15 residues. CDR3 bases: TGTGCCAGCAGGCCCCGGGACAGGAGCACAGATACGCAGTATTTT. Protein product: CASRPRDRSTDTQYF.

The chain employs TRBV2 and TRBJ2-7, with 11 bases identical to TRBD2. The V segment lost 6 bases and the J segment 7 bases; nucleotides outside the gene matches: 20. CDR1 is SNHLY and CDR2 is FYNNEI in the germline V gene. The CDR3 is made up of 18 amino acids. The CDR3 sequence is CASRLGVGLAGAGGEQYF. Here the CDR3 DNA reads TGTGCCAGCAGACTGGGTGTTGGACTAGCGGGCGCTGGGGGAGAGCAGTACTTC.

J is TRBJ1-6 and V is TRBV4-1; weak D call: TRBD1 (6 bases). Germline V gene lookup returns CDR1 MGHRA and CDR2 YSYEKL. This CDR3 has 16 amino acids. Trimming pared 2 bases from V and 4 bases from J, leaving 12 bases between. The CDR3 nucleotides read TGCGCCAGCAGCCAATCGGCAGGGGAATATAATTCACCCCTCCACTTT. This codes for CASSQSAGEYNSPLHF.

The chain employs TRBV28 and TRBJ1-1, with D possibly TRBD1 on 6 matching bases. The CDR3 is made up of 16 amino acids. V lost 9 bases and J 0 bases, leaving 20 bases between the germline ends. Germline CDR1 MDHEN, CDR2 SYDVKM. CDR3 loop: CASTRQVPMMNTEAFF. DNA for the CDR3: TGTGCCAGTACCCGACAGGTCCCTATGATGAACACTGAAGCTTTCTTT.

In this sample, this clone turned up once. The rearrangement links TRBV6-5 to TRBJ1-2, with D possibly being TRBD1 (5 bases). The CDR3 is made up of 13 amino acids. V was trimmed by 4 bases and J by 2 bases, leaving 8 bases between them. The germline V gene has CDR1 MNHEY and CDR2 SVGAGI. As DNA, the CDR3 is TGTGCCAGCAGTTGGGGGGGGAACTATGGCTACACCTTC. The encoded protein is CASSWGGNYGYTF.

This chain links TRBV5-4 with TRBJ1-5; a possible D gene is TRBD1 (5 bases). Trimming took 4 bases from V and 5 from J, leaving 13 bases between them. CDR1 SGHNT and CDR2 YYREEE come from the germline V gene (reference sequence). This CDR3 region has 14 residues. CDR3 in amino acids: CASSAGYSDQPQHF. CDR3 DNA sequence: TGTGCCAGCAGCGCAGGGTATTCTGATCAGCCCCAGCATTTT.

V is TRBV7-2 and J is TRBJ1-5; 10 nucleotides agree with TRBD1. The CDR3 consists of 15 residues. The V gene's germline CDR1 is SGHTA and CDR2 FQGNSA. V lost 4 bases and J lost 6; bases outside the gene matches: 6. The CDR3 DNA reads TGTGCCAGCAGCTCCCACGACAGGGGGCTTCAGCCCCAGCATTTT. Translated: CASSSHDRGLQPQHF. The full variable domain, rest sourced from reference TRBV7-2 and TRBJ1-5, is GAGVSQSPSNKVTEKGKDVELRCDPISGHTALYWYRQSLGQGLEFLIYFQGNSAPDKSGLPSDRFSAERTGGSVSTLTIQRTQQEDSAVYLCASSSHDRGLQPQHFGDGTRLSIL.

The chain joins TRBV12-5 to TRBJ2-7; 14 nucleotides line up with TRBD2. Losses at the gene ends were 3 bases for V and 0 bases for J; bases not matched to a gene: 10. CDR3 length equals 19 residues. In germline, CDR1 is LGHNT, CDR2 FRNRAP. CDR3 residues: CASGLSGTSGGPTSYEQYF. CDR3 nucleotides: TGTGCTAGTGGTTTAAGTGGGACTAGCGGGGGCCCCACCTCCTACGAGCAGTACTTC.

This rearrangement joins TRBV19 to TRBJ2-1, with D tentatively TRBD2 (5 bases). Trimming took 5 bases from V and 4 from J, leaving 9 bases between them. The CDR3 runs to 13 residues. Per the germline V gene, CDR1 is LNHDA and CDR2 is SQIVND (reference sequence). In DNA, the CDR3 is TGTGCCAGTAGTCTTGGACTTTACAATGAGCAGTTCTTC. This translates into CASSLGLYNEQFF.

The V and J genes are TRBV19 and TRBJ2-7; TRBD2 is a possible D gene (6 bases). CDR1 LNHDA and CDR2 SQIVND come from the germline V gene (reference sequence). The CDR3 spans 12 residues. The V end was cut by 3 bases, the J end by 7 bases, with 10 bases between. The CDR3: CASSISGGEQYF. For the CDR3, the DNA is TGTGCCAGTAGTATCTCCGGAGGGGAGCAGTACTTC. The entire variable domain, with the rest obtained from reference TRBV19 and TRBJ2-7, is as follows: DGGITQSPKYLFRKEGQNVTLSCEQNLNHDAMYWYRQDPGQGLRLIYYSQIVNDFQKGDIAEGYSVSREKKESFPLTVTSAQKNPTAFYLCASSISGGEQYFGPGTRLTVT.

CDR3 protein: CSVMSLAGVDEQFF. The DNA of the CDR3 is TGCAGCGTTATGAGCCTAGCGGGAGTGGATGAGCAGTTCTTC. The chain couples TRBV29-1 to TRBJ2-1; 10 nucleotides align to TRBD2. V lost 5 bases to trimming and J lost 8 bases; unmatched junction nucleotides: 9. The CDR3 runs to 14 residues. The germline CDR1 and CDR2 sequences are SQVTM and ANQGSEA.

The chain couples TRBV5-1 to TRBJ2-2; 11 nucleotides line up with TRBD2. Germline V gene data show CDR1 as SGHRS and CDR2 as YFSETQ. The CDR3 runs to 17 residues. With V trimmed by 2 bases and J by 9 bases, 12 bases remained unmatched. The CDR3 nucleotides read TGCGCCAGCAGCTTACTCCTAGCGGGAGGCCCTCACCGGGAGCTGTTTTTT. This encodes CASSLLLAGGPHRELFF.

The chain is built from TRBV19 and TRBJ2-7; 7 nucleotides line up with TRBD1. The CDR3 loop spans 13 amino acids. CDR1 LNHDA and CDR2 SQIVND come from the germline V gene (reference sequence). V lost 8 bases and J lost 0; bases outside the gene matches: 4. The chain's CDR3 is CASRRDSSYEQYF. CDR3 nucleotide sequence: TGTGCCAGTCGTCGGGACAGCTCCTACGAGCAGTACTTC.